This is a list of T cell receptor beta chains from one sample in a study of radiotherapy plus CTLA-4 blockade in lung cancer. Sequencing used immunoSEQ multiplex PCR; TCRdb keeps in-frame clones, though not all of them. Among fewer than 45,000 clones listed, 72% were seen once. Sample: peripheral blood, taken from a patient treated with radiotherapy plus ipilimumab. The receptors come from a human donor with non-small cell lung cancer who had stable disease on radiotherapy plus ipilimumab. Each CDR3 is given with its conserved first and last residue. A D gene is named only where the DNA matches it firmly. A row's size may be missing; if present it is once, few, many or a size class.

CDR3 DNA: TGTGCCAGCAGCCCGGCCAGGGCTGAGACCCAGTACTTC
CDR3 protein: CASSPARAETQYF
V gene: TRBV5-4
D gene: NA
clone size: NA
J gene: TRBJ2-5

CDR3 DNA: TGTGCCAGCAGCCGCCGTGGGACTAGCATGTACGAGCAGTACTTC
CDR3 protein: CASSRRGTSMYEQYF
V gene: TRBV7-9
D gene: TRBD2
clone size: NA
J gene: TRBJ2-7

CDR3 DNA: TGTGCCTGGAGTGGACAGCCGAACACTGAAGCTTTCTTT
CDR3 protein: CAWSGQPNTEAFF
V gene: TRBV30
D gene: NA
clone size: NA
J gene: TRBJ1-1

CDR3 DNA: TGTGCCAGCAGCTTGGACGCAGGGGGCTTAGGGGAGACCCAGTACTTC
CDR3 protein: CASSLDAGGLGETQYF
V gene: TRBV5-6
D gene: TRBD1
clone size: NA
J gene: TRBJ2-5

CDR3 DNA: TGTGCCAGCAGCTTACTCGGGGGGGCCCTCGGGCAGTTCTTC
CDR3 protein: CASSLLGGALGQFF
V gene: TRBV7-9
D gene: TRBD2
clone size: NA
J gene: TRBJ2-1

CDR3 DNA: TGTGCCAGCAGCTTAGGGCAGATCAATCAGCCCCAGCATTTT
CDR3 protein: CASSLGQINQPQHF
V gene: TRBV7-2
D gene: NA
clone size: few
J gene: TRBJ1-5

CDR3 DNA: TGCGCCAGCAGCCAGGGACAGAGTGACTACAATGAGCAGTTCTTC
CDR3 protein: CASSQGQSDYNEQFF
V gene: TRBV4-1
D gene: TRBD1
clone size: NA
J gene: TRBJ2-1

CDR3 DNA: TGTGCCAGTAGTAACGGGGCGGGACAGATGAACACTGAAGCTTTCTTT
CDR3 protein: CASSNGAGQMNTEAFF
V gene: TRBV19
D gene: TRBD1
clone size: few
J gene: TRBJ1-1

CDR3 DNA: TGTGCCAGCAGCTTAATATCCGGGGGGTACTACAATGAGCAGTTCTTC
CDR3 protein: CASSLISGGYYNEQFF
V gene: TRBV11-3
D gene: TRBD2
clone size: NA
J gene: TRBJ2-1

CDR3 DNA: TGTGCCAGCACTCCTGACATGGGTGACAATCAGCCCCAGCATTTT
CDR3 protein: CASTPDMGDNQPQHF
V gene: TRBV2
D gene: NA
clone size: NA
J gene: TRBJ1-5

CDR3 DNA: TGTGCCAGCAGTCCTGGGGGGGTATCCGAGCAGTACTTC
CDR3 protein: CASSPGGVSEQYF
V gene: TRBV6-4
D gene: TRBD2
clone size: NA
J gene: TRBJ2-7

CDR3 DNA: TGCGCCAGCAGCATAAGAGCGGGGCTAGCAGGCACAGATACGCAGTATTTT
CDR3 protein: CASSIRAGLAGTDTQYF
V gene: TRBV5-1
D gene: TRBD2
clone size: NA
J gene: TRBJ2-3

CDR3 DNA: TGTGCCAGCAGCTTGCGGAGCGGGGGGTGCGAGACCCAGTACTTC
CDR3 protein: CASSLRSGGCETQYF
V gene: TRBV5-4
D gene: TRBD2
clone size: NA
J gene: TRBJ2-5

CDR3 DNA: TGTGCCAGCAGCGCCAGGGTAGCCTCTGAAGCTTTCTTT
CDR3 protein: CASSARVASEAFF
V gene: TRBV9
D gene: NA
clone size: NA
J gene: TRBJ1-1

CDR3 DNA: TGCGCCAGCAGCTGGGACATCAAAGTTTTCCCAAACGTCCCCTACGAGCAGTACTTC
CDR3 protein: CASSWDIKVFPNVPYEQYF
V gene: TRBV5-1
D gene: NA
clone size: NA
J gene: TRBJ2-7

CDR3 DNA: TGTGCCAGCAGCTTTCAGGCGAACACTGAAGCTTTCTTT
CDR3 protein: CASSFQANTEAFF
V gene: TRBV7-6
D gene: NA
clone size: NA
J gene: TRBJ1-1

CDR3 DNA: TGTGCCAGCAGCTTAACCAGGGGTGGAACTAATGAAAAACTGTTTTTT
CDR3 protein: CASSLTRGGTNEKLFF
V gene: TRBV7-9
D gene: NA
clone size: once
J gene: TRBJ1-4

CDR3 DNA: TGCGCCAGCAGCCGAGGACAGGGGGCCCCAGGGGGCTACACCTTC
CDR3 protein: CASSRGQGAPGGYTF
V gene: TRBV5-1
D gene: TRBD1
clone size: NA
J gene: TRBJ1-2

CDR3 DNA: TGTGCCAGCAGCTCCAGCCGGGGACAGGGCCTTTCTACGAACTATGGCTACACCTTC
CDR3 protein: CASSSSRGQGLSTNYGYTF
V gene: TRBV7-2
D gene: TRBD1
clone size: NA
J gene: TRBJ1-2

CDR3 DNA: TGTGCCAGCAAGGTGGGCCGGAACTATGGCTACACCTTC
CDR3 protein: CASKVGRNYGYTF
V gene: TRBV2
D gene: NA
clone size: few
J gene: TRBJ1-2

CDR3 DNA: TGTGCCAGCAGTCAGACCGGGACAGGGGCCACCTACGGGCAGTACTTC
CDR3 protein: CASSQTGTGATYGQYF
V gene: TRBV28
D gene: TRBD1
clone size: NA
J gene: TRBJ2-7

CDR3 DNA: TGTGCCAGTAGTACGACAGGGGCAGCAGATACGCAGTATTTT
CDR3 protein: CASSTTGAADTQYF
V gene: TRBV19
D gene: TRBD1
clone size: few
J gene: TRBJ2-3

CDR3 DNA: TGTGCCTGGACCCTAAGCAGGGGCTTAACCGGGGAGCTGTTTTTT
CDR3 protein: CAWTLSRGLTGELFF
V gene: TRBV30
D gene: NA
clone size: once
J gene: TRBJ2-2

CDR3 DNA: TGTGCCAGCTCACCAATAAGAGGGACAGACCCAACTAATGAAAAACTGTTTTTT
CDR3 protein: CASSPIRGTDPTNEKLFF
V gene: TRBV18
D gene: TRBD1
clone size: once
J gene: TRBJ1-4

CDR3 DNA: TGTGCCAGCAGCCCCCAGGCCCGGCGGGTCTCTGAAGCTTTCTTT
CDR3 protein: CASSPQARRVSEAFF
V gene: TRBV5-6
D gene: NA
clone size: NA
J gene: TRBJ1-1

CDR3 DNA: TGTGCCAGCAGCCGCACAGGGGCTTATGGCTACACCTTC
CDR3 protein: CASSRTGAYGYTF
V gene: TRBV2
D gene: TRBD1
clone size: NA
J gene: TRBJ1-2

CDR3 DNA: TGTGCCAGCAGCTTAGGGGGAGGTAGCGGGGGCTCCTACAATGAGCAGTTCTTC
CDR3 protein: CASSLGGGSGGSYNEQFF
V gene: TRBV11-3
D gene: TRBD2
clone size: NA
J gene: TRBJ2-1

CDR3 DNA: TGCGCCAGCAGGCCGGGACAGGGCTATGGCTACACCTTC
CDR3 protein: CASRPGQGYGYTF
V gene: TRBV10-2
D gene: TRBD1
clone size: NA
J gene: TRBJ1-2

CDR3 DNA: TGCGCCAGCAGCCTTGCGGACAGTAGATACAATGAGCAGTTCTTC
CDR3 protein: CASSLADSRYNEQFF
V gene: TRBV5-1
D gene: NA
clone size: NA
J gene: TRBJ2-1

CDR3 DNA: TGTGCCAGCAGCCCCCGGGGAGGGGCCTACGAGCAGTACTTC
CDR3 protein: CASSPRGGAYEQYF
V gene: TRBV7-6
D gene: TRBD2
clone size: NA
J gene: TRBJ2-7

CDR3 DNA: TGTGCCAGCAGCTCCACTAGCGACGATACGCAGTATTTT
CDR3 protein: CASSSTSDDTQYF
V gene: TRBV5-6
D gene: TRBD2
clone size: NA
J gene: TRBJ2-3

CDR3 DNA: TGCAGTTGGTCAGGGCAGACTGAAGCTTTCTTT
CDR3 protein: CSWSGQTEAFF
V gene: TRBV20-1
D gene: NA
clone size: NA
J gene: TRBJ1-1

CDR3 DNA: TGTGCCAGCAGCTTAGCAGGGCAAGCCTATGGCTACACCTTC
CDR3 protein: CASSLAGQAYGYTF
V gene: TRBV5-4
D gene: NA
clone size: medium-sized
J gene: TRBJ1-2

CDR3 DNA: TGTGCCAGCAGCCTCCGGGGTGGGGGGGCCTACGAGCAGTACTTC
CDR3 protein: CASSLRGGGAYEQYF
V gene: TRBV7-8
D gene: TRBD2
clone size: NA
J gene: TRBJ2-7